This T cell receptor beta chain came from a study of T cell repertoires in cytomegalovirus infection. From the reads, TCRdb called clonotypes with MiXCR, one entry per CDR3 protein. The sample has roughly 230,000 distinct CDR3 sequences; about a sixth are singletons. This clonotype was observed many times. The germline gives CDR1 SGHVS, CDR2 FNYEAQ. The CDR3 consists of 19 residues. Germline trimming cut 3 bases from V and 1 base from J; bases unmatched to any gene: 15. This sequence joins TRBV7-6 and TRBJ2-4, with 7 bases lining up with TRBD1. The sample taken for sequencing was CD8+ T cells from PBMCs. The sequence was obtained from a human donor in good health (CMV status not recorded). Some clones in this sample may be carry-over from other donors' samples. This CDR3 reads CASSFPGTEADYAKNIQYF. The CDR3 region has the DNA TGTGCCAGCAGCTTCCCCGGGACAGAGGCTGACTACGCCAAAAACATTCAGTACTTC.